This T cell receptor beta chain was retrieved from a study of identifying expanded T cells in peripheral blood. Study-wide findings and caveats: About 1.2 clones differed between technical replicates, versus around 15 and 19 over time.

No infections or other immune events were documented during collection. TCRdb keeps only in-frame clones here, not all; method: immunoSEQ multiplex PCR. This sample has some 54,000 clones; less than 85% occur once, and the top ten carry 14%. Germline V gene lookup returns CDR1 LNHDA and CDR2 SQIVND (reference sequence). V gave up 7 bases and J gave up 2 bases, with 9 bases separating them. The CDR3 spans 13 residues. Concerning this clone itself: Its target is not known.

Sequencing input: blood. This TCR derives from a person between 18 and 69 years old in good health. J is TRBJ1-3 and V is TRBV19; no definite D call. CDR3 region: CASKGLAGNTIYF. CDR3 nucleotides: TGTGCCAGTAAAGGGTTGGCTGGAAACACCATATATTTT.